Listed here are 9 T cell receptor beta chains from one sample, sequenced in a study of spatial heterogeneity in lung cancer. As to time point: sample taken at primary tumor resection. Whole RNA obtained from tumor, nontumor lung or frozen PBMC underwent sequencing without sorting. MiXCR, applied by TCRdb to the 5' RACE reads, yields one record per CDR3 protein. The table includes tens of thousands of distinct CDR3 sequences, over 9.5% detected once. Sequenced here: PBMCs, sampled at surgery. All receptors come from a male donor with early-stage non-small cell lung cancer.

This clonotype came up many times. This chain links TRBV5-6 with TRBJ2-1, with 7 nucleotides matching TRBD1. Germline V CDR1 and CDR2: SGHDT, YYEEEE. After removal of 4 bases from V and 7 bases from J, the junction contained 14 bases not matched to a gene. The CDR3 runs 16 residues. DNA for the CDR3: TGTGCCAGCAGCCCCTACAGGGGCTCCTCGGGGAATGAGCAGTTCTTC. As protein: CASSPYRGSSGNEQFF.

The CDR3 region has the DNA TGTGCCAGCAGTCCGGGGACAGGGGGCGTTCAGCCCCAGCATTTT. The encoded protein is CASSPGTGGVQPQHF. This rearrangement joins TRBV12-3 or TRBV12-4 to TRBJ1-5; 12 bases fit TRBD1. CDR3 size: 15 residues. The J segment lost 6 bases and the V segment lost 5 bases, leaving 5 bases of the junction unmatched.

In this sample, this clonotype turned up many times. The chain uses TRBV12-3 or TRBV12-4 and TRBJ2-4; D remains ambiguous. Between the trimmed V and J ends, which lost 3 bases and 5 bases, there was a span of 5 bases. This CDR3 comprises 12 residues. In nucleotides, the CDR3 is TGTGCCAGCAGTTTCGACCAAAACATTCAGTACTTC. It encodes CASSFDQNIQYF.

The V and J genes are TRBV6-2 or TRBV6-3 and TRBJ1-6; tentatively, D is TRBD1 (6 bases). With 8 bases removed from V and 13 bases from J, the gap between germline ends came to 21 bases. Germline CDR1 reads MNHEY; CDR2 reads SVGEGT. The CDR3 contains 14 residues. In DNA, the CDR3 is TGTGCCAGCTCACCAACAGGGACAACAGGGCCCCTCCACTTT. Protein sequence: CASSPTGTTGPLHF.

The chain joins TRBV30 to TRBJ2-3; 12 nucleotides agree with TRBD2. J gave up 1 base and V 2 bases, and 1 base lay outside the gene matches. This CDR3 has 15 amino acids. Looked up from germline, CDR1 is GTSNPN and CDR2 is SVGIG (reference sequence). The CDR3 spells CAWSRLAGGTDTQYF. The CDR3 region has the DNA TGTGCCTGGAGTCGACTAGCGGGGGGCACAGATACGCAGTATTTT.

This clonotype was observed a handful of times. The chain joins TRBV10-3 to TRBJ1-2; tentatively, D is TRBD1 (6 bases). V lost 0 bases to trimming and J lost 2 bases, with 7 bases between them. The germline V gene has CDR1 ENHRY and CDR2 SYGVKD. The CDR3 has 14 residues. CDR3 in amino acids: CAISESGQNYGYTF. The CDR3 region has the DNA TGTGCCATCAGTGAGTCTGGACAGAACTATGGCTACACCTTC.

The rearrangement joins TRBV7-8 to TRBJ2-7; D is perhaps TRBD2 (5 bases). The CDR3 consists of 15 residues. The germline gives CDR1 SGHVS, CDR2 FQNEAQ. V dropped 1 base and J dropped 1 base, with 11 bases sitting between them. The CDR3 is CASSLGSRGSYEQYF. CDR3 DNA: TGTGCCAGCAGCTTAGGGTCTCGGGGTTCCTACGAGCAGTACTTC.

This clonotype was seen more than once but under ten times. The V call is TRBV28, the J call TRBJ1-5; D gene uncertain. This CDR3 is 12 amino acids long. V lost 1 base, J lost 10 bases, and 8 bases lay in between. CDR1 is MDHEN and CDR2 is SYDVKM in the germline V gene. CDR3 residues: CASSLSVLPQHF. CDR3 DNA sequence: TGTGCCAGCAGTTTATCCGTATTACCCCAGCATTTT.

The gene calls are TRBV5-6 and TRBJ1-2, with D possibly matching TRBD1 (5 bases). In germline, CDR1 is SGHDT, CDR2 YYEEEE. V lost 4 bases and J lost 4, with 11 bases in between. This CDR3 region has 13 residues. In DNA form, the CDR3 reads TGTGCCAGCAGCCGCGACAGAGCCTATGGCTACACCTTC. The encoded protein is CASSRDRAYGYTF.